The entry below describes one T cell receptor (beta chain). This sample was taken from a study of blood T cell repertoires in COVID-19. The data were produced by immunoSEQ multiplex PCR, yet TCRdb's version contains in-frame clones alone and is incomplete. Of tens of thousands of clones listed, roughly 90% are singletons. The TCR was taken from a man between 60 and 75 years old with COVID-19, enrolled during active disease. The sample taken for sequencing was peripheral blood.

The CDR3: CASSSGGRVNEQFF. The CDR3 DNA is TGTGCCAGCAGCTCCGGCGGGAGAGTCAATGAGCAGTTCTTC. This chain links TRBV7-3 with TRBJ2-1; 7 bases map to TRBD2. The germline V gene has CDR1 SGHTA and CDR2 FQGTGA. The CDR3 is made up of 14 amino acids. With V trimmed by 4 bases and J by 6 bases, 6 bases remained unmatched.